These 12 T cell receptor beta chains share one sample of origin, sequenced in a study of spatial heterogeneity in lung cancer. TCRdb re-analysed the 5' RACE reads in MiXCR, keeping a single row per CDR3 protein. The sample shows approximately 9,400 distinct CDR3 sequences, 3.5% to 5.5% of them seen only once. Time point indicated: sample taken at primary tumor resection. Sequencing covered unsorted whole RNA taken from tumor, nontumor lung or frozen PBMC. The specimen was PBMCs, collected at surgery. Every receptor here comes from a male donor with early-stage non-small cell lung cancer.

This clonotype was seen repeatedly, ten times or more. Within a library made for alpha chains, this beta chain is off target, and its count is uninformative. The genes are TRBV19 and TRBJ1-2; D is possibly TRBD1 (5 bases). Germline CDR1 reads LNHDA; CDR2 reads SQIVND (reference sequence). Trimming shortened V by 7 bases and J by 6 bases, and 24 bases separated the two germline ends. This CDR3 is built from 16 residues. DNA of the CDR3: TGTGCCAGTATTCGTGGCCGCGGGGGAACCCCCCATGGCTACACCTTC. Its protein is CASIRGRGGTPHGYTF. Looking up the rest from reference TRBV19 and TRBJ1-2 gives the full variable domain: DGGITQSPKYLFRKEGQNVTLSCEQNLNHDAMYWYRQDPGQGLRLIYYSQIVNDFQKGDIAEGYSVSREKKESFPLTVTSAQKNPTAFYLCASIRGRGGTPHGYTFGSGTRLTVV.

At least ten counts were recorded for this clonotype. Little can be read into the size of this beta chain, an off-target read in a library designed for alpha chains. This rearrangement joins TRBV27 to TRBJ1-2; D gene ambiguous. Trimming took 5 bases from V and 5 from J, leaving 18 bases between them. The CDR3 has 15 amino acids. Germline-derived CDR1 and CDR2 are MNHEY and SMNVEV (reference sequence). For the CDR3, the DNA is TGTGCCAGCAGTCGCGCGGGTCCGCCTCCATATGGCTACACCTTC. It specifies CASSRAGPPPYGYTF.

This clonotype came up many times. As an off-target read in a library built for alpha chains, this beta chain has a frequency of little significance. The rearrangement joins TRBV30 to TRBJ1-5, with a possible D match to TRBD1 (5 bases). The V and J ends lost 5 bases and 0 bases respectively, with 8 bases between them. Germline V lookup: CDR1 GTSNPN, CDR2 SVGIG (reference sequence). The CDR3 runs 13 residues. The CDR3 DNA sequence: TGTGCCTGGGGTCAGGGTAGCAATCAGCCCCAGCATTTT. This gives the protein CAWGQGSNQPQHF.

This clonotype was detected many times. Because the library targeted alpha chains, this beta chain is an off-target read whose size means little. The CDR3 nucleotides read TGTGCCAGCAGTTTCCGACAGTATGGCTACACCTTC. Protein sequence: CASSFRQYGYTF. The chain couples TRBV6-2 or TRBV6-3 to TRBJ1-2, with D tentatively TRBD1 (5 bases). This CDR3 comprises 12 residues. Germline V gene lookup returns CDR1 MNHEY and CDR2 SVGEGT. V lost 4 bases and J 5 bases, leaving 8 bases between the germline ends.

In its sample, this clonotype was seen many times. In a library made to pick up alpha chains, this beta chain is a stray read with a size that means little. This chain uses TRBV29-1 with TRBJ2-2; 8 nucleotides match TRBD2. Germline V gene data show CDR1 as SQVTM and CDR2 as ANQGSEA. The length of the CDR3 is 13 residues. The junction had 3 bases not matched to a gene; V was cut back by 3 bases and J by 6 bases. CDR3 nucleotide sequence: TGCAGCGTTGATCCGGGGGGGGCCGGGGAGCTGTTTTTT. Protein: CSVDPGGAGELFF.

The table lists this clonotype with many counts. This beta chain was picked up by a library intended for alpha chains and is off target, so its count carries little meaning. The chain is built from TRBV10-3 and TRBJ2-5; TRBD2 aligns across 8 bases. The CDR3 is 14 residues long. Trimming took 3 bases from V and 2 from J; bases not matched to a gene: 2. Looked up from germline, CDR1 is ENHRY and CDR2 is SYGVKD. The CDR3 loop is CAISESSGQETQYF. In nucleotides, the CDR3 is TGTGCCATCAGTGAATCTAGCGGGCAAGAGACCCAGTACTTC.

This clonotype has at least ten counts. The library was built for alpha chains, so this beta chain is an off-target read and its size means little. The V and J genes are TRBV25-1 and TRBJ1-5, with 11 nucleotides matching TRBD1. The CDR3 contains 16 residues. Germline lookup yields CDR1 MGHDK and CDR2 SYGVNS. V dropped 3 bases and J dropped 4; count of bases not matched to a gene: 5. For the CDR3, the DNA is TGTGCCAGCAGTGAGGCCGGGACAGGGGGGAATCAGCCCCAGCATTTT. Translated, it gives CASSEAGTGGNQPQHF.

This clonotype was seen only a few times. The junction differs from germline at one of its ends, possibly a read error. Since it is a stray read in a library aimed at alpha chains, this beta chain has a size that is not meaningful. The chain joins TRBV2 to TRBJ2-1; D is ambiguous. Germline CDR1 and CDR2: SNHLY and FYNNEI. This CDR3 is built from 13 residues. The CDR3 protein is CGSSETLFDEQFF. The CDR3 DNA follows: TGTGGCAGCAGTGAGACCCTATTTGATGAGCAGTTCTTC. The full variable domain, its missing parts supplied by reference TRBV2 and TRBJ2-1, is EPEVTQTPSHQVTQMGQEVILRCVPISNHLYFYWYRQILGQKVEFLVSFYNNEISEKSEIFDDQFSVERPDGSNFTLKIRSTKLEDSAMYFCGSSETLFDEQFFGPGTRLTVL.

In its sample, this clonotype ranks as medium-sized (0.01 to 0.1%). Since it is a stray read in a library aimed at alpha chains, this beta chain has a size that is not meaningful. The chain couples TRBV5-5 to TRBJ2-7; 7 bases agree with TRBD2. The CDR3 consists of 14 residues. CDR1 and CDR2 (germline): SGHKS, YYEKEE (reference sequence). Trimming cost V 4 bases and J 5 bases; bases outside gene matches: 9. CDR3 loop: CASSLGLEGHEQYV. The CDR3 DNA reads as TGTGCCAGCAGCCTCGGACTAGAAGGCCACGAGCAGTACGTC.

This clonotype was recorded at least ten times. This beta chain slipped into a library made for alpha chains as a stray read, so its size is not meaningful. The V and J genes are TRBV7-2 and TRBJ1-5; possibly TRBD1 for D (5 bases). Per germline, CDR1 SGHTA and CDR2 FQGNSA. The CDR3 has 13 residues. Trimming stripped 2 bases from V and 5 bases from J, with 7 bases between. CDR3 nucleotide sequence: TGTGCCAGCAGCTTATTGGGGGATCAGCCCCAGCATTTT. This sequence encodes CASSLLGDQPQHF. The full variable domain, with the rest looked up from reference TRBV7-2 and TRBJ1-5, is GAGVSQSPSNKVTEKGKDVELRCDPISGHTALYWYRQSLGQGLEFLIYFQGNSAPDKSGLPSDRFSAERTGGSVSTLTIQRTQQEDSAVYLCASSLLGDQPQHFGDGTRLSIL.

This clonotype was recorded many times. A library prepared for alpha chains yielded this beta chain as an off-target read; its size is of little meaning. The genes are TRBV9 and TRBJ1-6; TRBD1 is a possible D gene (5 bases). This CDR3 comprises 15 residues. CDR1 is SGDLS, CDR2 YYNGEE, per germline. Between the trimmed V and J ends, which lost 4 bases and 13 bases, there was a span of 21 bases. CDR3 DNA: TGTGCCAGCAGCTCCCTCCCGGGACCGTCTAATCCCCTCCACTTT. Amino acids: CASSSLPGPSNPLHF. The full variable domain, rest sourced from reference TRBV9 and TRBJ1-6, is DSGVTQTPKHLITATGQRVTLRCSPRSGDLSVYWYQQSLDQGLQFLIQYYNGEERAKGNILERFSAQQFPDLHSELNLSSLELGDSALYFCASSSLPGPSNPLHFGNGTRLTVT.

Sample share makes this clonotype medium-sized. This beta chain lies outside the target of a library built for alpha chains; its clone size means little. The chain uses TRBV4-1 and TRBJ2-7; D call uncertain. V lost 0 bases and J lost 2, with 5 bases in between. Germline lookup yields CDR1 MGHRA and CDR2 YSYEKL. The CDR3 is 13 residues long. DNA of the CDR3: TGCGCCAGCAGCCAAGATCCCACCTACGAGCAGTACGTC. This translates into CASSQDPTYEQYV.